This T cell receptor beta chain was sequenced during a study of beta chain features in type 1 diabetes. Study context: Regarding age, gender and cell yields, patients proved similar to healthy donors. Sorted cells, roughly 100,000,000 in number, were examined across all samples.

Study-wide points: Compared to healthy donors, patients appeared to have naive, central memory and Treg TCRB repertoires that were more alike.

There are a few counts of this clone. What it binds is unknown. The isolated RNA, all of it, was reverse transcribed, so expressed TCRB transcripts were what got sequenced. The study sequenced naive, central memory and regulatory T cell samples to an average of about 3.6 million reads. Assay: immunoSEQ multiplex PCR; the TCRdb copy retains only in-frame clones and omits some. The top ten hold more than 1% of the sample, which has fewer than 350,000 clones, around 7.8% seen once. Germline V CDR1 and CDR2: SGHRS, YFSETQ. The CDR3 is 14 amino acids. Between the trimmed V and J ends, which lost 2 bases and 4 bases, there was a span of 10 bases.

This chain links TRBV5-1 with TRBJ2-1; TRBD2 might be the D (6 bases). The sequence was collected from a woman aged 18-35 years in good health. Sequencing was performed on central memory CD4+ T cells from blood. The DNA of the CDR3 is TGCGCCAGCAGCTTCAGTGCGGGGTACAATGAGCAGTTCTTC. Amino acids: CASSFSAGYNEQFF. Complete variable domain (other parts from reference TRBV5-1 and TRBJ2-1): KAGVTQTPRYLIKTRGQQVTLSCSPISGHRSVSWYQQTPGQGLQFLFEYFSETQRNKGNFPGRFSGRQFSNSRSEMNVSTLELGDSALYLCASSFSAGYNEQFFGPGTRLTVL.